This T cell receptor beta chain came from a study of blood T cell repertoires in COVID-19. Study-level background: There were acute and convalescent COVID-19 samples, and they came from the United States, Italy and Spain.

As handled by the study authors: Reference gene primers were amplified, and this amplification served to estimate nucleated cell counts. Libraries were prepared by immunoSEQ multiplex PCR; TCRdb keeps only in-frame clonotypes and omits some of them. That table gives V, J and clone size, and the DNA gave D and trimming. The table records 120,000 to 150,000 clones, 75% to 90% of them present only once. Between the trimmed V and J ends, which lost 4 bases and 3 bases, there was a span of 10 bases. The CDR3 is made up of 14 amino acids. In germline, CDR1 is LGHDT, CDR2 YNNKEL (reference sequence). The chain recombines TRBV3-1 (or the pseudogene TRBV3-2) with TRBJ2-4, with D perhaps matching TRBD2 (5 bases). Sequenced material: peripheral blood. The source is a woman aged 60-75 years with active COVID-19. Written as DNA, the CDR3 is TGTGCCAGCAGCCTCAGAGAGGGCAAAAACATTCAGTACTTC. This sequence encodes CASSLREGKNIQYF.